The clone carrying this TCR beta chain has only a few counts. What it binds is not known. These data come from a study of post-analysis software for immune sequencing data. Across the whole study: Patients with relapsing-remitting, secondary progressive and progressive-relapsing multiple sclerosis courses were all represented. Whole-study findings and limits: Compared against controls, patients with multiple sclerosis displayed significantly lower normalized Chao1 diversity. TRBV5-6, TRBV5-1 and TRBV20-1 belonged to a set of roughly five TRBV segments that were more frequent in patients than controls.

This CDR3 comprises 15 residues. V was trimmed by 6 bases and J by 0 bases, leaving 14 bases between them. Germline CDR1 SGDLS, CDR2 YYNGEE. The authors incorporated unique molecular identifiers into the TCR beta cDNA libraries. Input populations of roughly 0.85 to 11 million T cells gave rise to hundreds of thousands of cDNA molecules. TCRdb ran MiXCR on the PCR reads and lists one entry per CDR3 protein. The sample carries about 820,000 distinct CDR3 sequences, approximately 53% recorded once. The rearrangement joins TRBV9 to TRBJ2-3; D gene ambiguous. The sequencing sample was made of blood. The clonotype comes from a girl aged 10-17 years with multiple sclerosis. The CDR3 loop is CASTNSGYSTDTQYF. Written as DNA, the CDR3 is TGTGCCAGCACCAACTCCGGGTACAGCACAGATACGCAGTATTTT. The complete variable domain, with remaining parts taken from reference TRBV9 and TRBJ2-3, reads DSGVTQTPKHLITATGQRVTLRCSPRSGDLSVYWYQQSLDQGLQFLIQYYNGEERAKGNILERFSAQQFPDLHSELNLSSLELGDSALYFCASTNSGYSTDTQYFGPGTRLTVL.